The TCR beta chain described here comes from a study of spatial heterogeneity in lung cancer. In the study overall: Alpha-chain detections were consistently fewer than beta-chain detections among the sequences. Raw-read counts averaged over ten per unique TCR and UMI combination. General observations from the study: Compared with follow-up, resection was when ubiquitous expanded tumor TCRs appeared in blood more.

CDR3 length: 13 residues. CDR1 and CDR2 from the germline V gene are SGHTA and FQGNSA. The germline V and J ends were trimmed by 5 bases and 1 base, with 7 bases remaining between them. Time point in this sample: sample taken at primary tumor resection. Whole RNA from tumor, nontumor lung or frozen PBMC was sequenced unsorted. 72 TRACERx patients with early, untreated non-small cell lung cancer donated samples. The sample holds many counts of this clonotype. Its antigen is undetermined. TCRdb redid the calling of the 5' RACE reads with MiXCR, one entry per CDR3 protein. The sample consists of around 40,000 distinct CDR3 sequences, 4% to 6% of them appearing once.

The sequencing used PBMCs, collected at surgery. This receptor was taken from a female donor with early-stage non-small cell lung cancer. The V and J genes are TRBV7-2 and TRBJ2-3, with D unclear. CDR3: CASSMDRTDTQYF. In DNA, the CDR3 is TGTGCCAGCAGCATGGATCGCACAGATACGCAGTATTTT.